The 25 T cell receptor beta chains below were found in one sample sequenced in a study of B cell selection in AIRE deficiency. Produced via immunoSEQ multiplex PCR; TCRdb's table is partial and in-frame only. The sample records 20,000 to 25,000 clones, roughly 96% being singletons. CD4+CD127+ cells were sorted as the conventional CD4 T cells. The sample consisted of conventional CD4+ T cells sorted from PBMCs. The receptor set was obtained from a human donor with AIRE deficiency.

V usage is TRBV19 and J usage is TRBJ2-3, with TRBD2 matching over 9 bases. The CDR3 spans 18 residues. CDR1 is LNHDA, CDR2 SQIVND, per germline (reference sequence). After removal of 0 bases from V and 0 bases from J, the junction contained 7 bases not matched to a gene. CDR3 amino acids: CASSIELPSGVSTDTQYF. The CDR3 DNA is TGTGCCAGTAGTATAGAACTCCCTAGCGGGGTGAGCACAGATACGCAGTATTTT.

The chain has TRBV7-9 and TRBJ1-1; D might be TRBD1 (5 bases). The CDR3 consists of 14 residues. Germline CDR1 reads SEHNR; CDR2 reads FQNEAQ (reference sequence). V lost 5 bases, J lost 11 bases, and 21 bases lay in between. The CDR3 DNA follows: TGTGCCAGCAGCCCAAGGGGACCTAACTCACGGGCTTTCTTT. Translated, it gives CASSPRGPNSRAFF.

The gene calls are TRBV7-2 and TRBJ1-6; 7 bases match TRBD1. The CDR3 length is 15 residues. J gave up 5 bases and V 5 bases, and 6 bases lay outside the gene matches. Looked up from germline, CDR1 is SGHTA and CDR2 is FQGNSA. The CDR3 nucleotides are TGTGCCAGCAGCCAAGACAGGGCCGATAATTCACCCCTCCACTTT. Protein sequence: CASSQDRADNSPLHF. The full variable domain, completed using reference TRBV7-2 and TRBJ1-6, is GAGVSQSPSNKVTEKGKDVELRCDPISGHTALYWYRQSLGQGLEFLIYFQGNSAPDKSGLPSDRFSAERTGGSVSTLTIQRTQQEDSAVYLCASSQDRADNSPLHFGNGTRLTVT.

V is TRBV25-1 and J is TRBJ1-2; 12 bases match TRBD1. The CDR3 is made up of 14 amino acids. With 6 bases clipped from V and 8 bases from J, the junction kept 7 bases outside the gene matches. Germline CDR1 MGHDK, CDR2 SYGVNS. The CDR3: CASRLGTGGAGYTF. CDR3 in DNA: TGTGCCAGCAGGCTCGGGACAGGGGGCGCGGGCTACACCTTC.

The chain uses TRBV7-2 and TRBJ1-6; TRBD1 is a possible D gene (6 bases). The CDR3 extends over 14 amino acids. Trimming removed 3 bases from V and 7 bases from J, with 10 bases in between. Germline lookup yields CDR1 SGHTA and CDR2 FQGNSA. CDR3 sequence reads: CASSLGTMNSPLHF. For the CDR3, the DNA is TGTGCCAGCAGCTTGGGGACAATGAATTCACCCCTCCACTTT.

V gene TRBV4-1 combines with J gene TRBJ1-3; the D is unclear. This CDR3 has 13 residues. V lost 5 bases and J 6 bases, leaving 11 bases between the germline ends. Per germline, CDR1 MGHRA and CDR2 YSYEKL. The CDR3 nucleotides read TGCGCCAGCAGCTGGCCTTCGGAAAACACCATATATTTT. Translating it yields CASSWPSENTIYF.

This chain uses TRBV5-5 with TRBJ2-1; 11 bases match TRBD2. After removal of 4 bases from V and 7 bases from J, the junction contained 13 bases not matched to a gene. Germline V gives CDR1 SGHKS, CDR2 YYEKEE (reference sequence). This CDR3 is built from 17 residues. The CDR3 DNA reads as TGTGCCAGCAGCCCGCCTACTAGCGGGAGTGGTAGGAATGAGCAGTTCTTC. Its translation is CASSPPTSGSGRNEQFF.

Notes on this clone: Distinct nucleotide sequences in the sample also encode this CDR3. This chain links TRBV18 with TRBJ2-5; the D gene is possibly TRBD2 (5 bases). The V gene lost 6 bases and the J gene lost 5 bases, with 16 bases spanning the gap. CDR1 and CDR2 (germline): KGHSH, LQKENI. The CDR3 has 14 amino acids. CDR3 nucleotides: TGTGCCAGCTCGCCGCCCCCGCGAGGGGAGACCCAGTACTTC. As protein: CASSPPPRGETQYF.

The chain uses TRBV7-2 and TRBJ2-7; 12 positions agree with TRBD2. Looked up from germline, CDR1 is SGHTA and CDR2 is FQGNSA. V shed 4 bases, J shed 0 bases, and the junction held 1 base outside the gene matches. The CDR3 loop spans 15 amino acids. The chain's CDR3 is CASSWTSGNSYEQYF. In nucleotides, the CDR3 is TGTGCCAGCAGCTGGACTAGCGGGAACTCCTACGAGCAGTACTTC.

The rearrangement uses TRBV5-1 and TRBJ2-6; the D is unclear. The V gene lost 1 base and the J gene lost 11 bases, with 13 bases spanning the gap. Germline V lookup: CDR1 SGHRS, CDR2 YFSETQ. The CDR3 is 14 amino acids. The CDR3 nucleotides are TGCGCCAGCAGCTTGAATCGCGGTAATGACGTCCTGACTTTC. Protein: CASSLNRGNDVLTF.

The rearrangement joins TRBV11-2 to TRBJ2-7; TRBD1 matches 8 bases. The V segment lost 4 bases and the J segment 5 bases; nucleotides outside the gene matches: 4. The CDR3 consists of 13 residues. In germline, CDR1 is SGHAT, CDR2 FQNNGV. The CDR3 is CASSSDRVHEQYF. Written as DNA, the CDR3 is TGTGCCAGCAGCTCGGACAGGGTCCACGAGCAGTACTTC.

The rearrangement uses TRBV6-4 and TRBJ2-7; 7 bases map to TRBD1. The CDR3 is 14 residues long. The germline V gene encodes CDR1 MRHNA and CDR2 SNTAGT. The V segment lost 7 bases and the J segment 0 bases; nucleotides outside the gene matches: 6. The CDR3 is CASKETGSSYEQYF. In DNA form, the CDR3 reads TGTGCCAGCAAGGAGACAGGGAGCTCCTACGAGCAGTACTTC.

V gene TRBV7-8 combines with J gene TRBJ2-1; D is uncertain. Germline values: CDR1 SGHVS, CDR2 FQNEAQ. Trimming removed 5 bases from V and 5 bases from J, with 19 bases in between. This CDR3 spans 16 amino acids. The CDR3 sequence: CASSPAGVLINNEQFF. CDR3 sequence (DNA): TGTGCCAGCAGCCCCGCCGGCGTGCTTATAAACAATGAGCAGTTCTTC.

V is TRBV7-6 and J is TRBJ2-7, with 9 bases matching TRBD1. Unmatched junction bases numbered 6, after V lost 2 bases and J lost 4 bases. From germline, CDR1 is SGHVS and CDR2 FNYEAQ. The CDR3 is 15 residues long. This CDR3 reads CASSLRTGDRYEQYF. The CDR3 DNA follows: TGTGCCAGCAGCTTACGGACAGGGGATCGGTACGAGCAGTACTTC.

V usage is TRBV19 and J usage is TRBJ2-7; possibly TRBD1 for D (6 bases). V lost 5 bases and J lost 3, with 11 bases in between. The CDR3 is made up of 13 amino acids. CDR1 and CDR2 (germline): LNHDA, SQIVND (reference sequence). The CDR3 bases are TGTGCCAGTAGTGCCGGGACACTCTACGAGCAGTACTTC. It translates to CASSAGTLYEQYF.

V usage is TRBV5-1 and J usage is TRBJ2-3; 10 nucleotides match TRBD2. CDR3 length equals 17 residues. Trimming at V came to 4 bases and at J to 3 bases, leaving 11 bases not matched to a gene. From germline, CDR1 is SGHRS and CDR2 YFSETQ. The CDR3 sequence: CASSGGLAGESTDTQYF. The CDR3 DNA follows: TGCGCCAGCAGCGGGGGCCTAGCGGGAGAGAGTACAGATACGCAGTATTTT.

V usage is TRBV6-1 and J usage is TRBJ2-2; possible D gene TRBD1, 6 bases. Trimming cost V 11 bases and J 5 bases, with 15 bases left between them. Germline CDR1 is MNHNS and CDR2 is SASEGT. This CDR3 has 13 residues. The CDR3: CAGNRESTGELFF. The CDR3 DNA reads as TGTGCCGGAAACAGGGAATCAACCGGGGAGCTGTTTTTT.

The chain is built from TRBV7-2 and TRBJ1-3, with no clear D. CDR3 length: 18 residues. Germline V CDR1 and CDR2: SGHTA, FQGNSA. The germline V and J ends were trimmed by 2 bases and 2 bases, with 19 bases remaining between them. CDR3 sequence: CASSLLFAGRRTGNTIYF. CDR3 nucleotide sequence: TGTGCCAGCAGCTTATTATTTGCCGGCAGGCGGACTGGAAACACCATATATTTT.

CDR3 residues: CASSLAPGGTGIGELFF. Written as DNA, the CDR3 is TGTGCCAGCAGCTTGGCCCCTGGAGGGACGGGAATCGGGGAGCTGTTTTTT. This chain uses TRBV5-8 with TRBJ2-2, with D maybe TRBD2 (6 bases). Germline values: CDR1 SGHTS, CDR2 YDEGEE. CDR3 length equals 17 residues. V lost 0 bases to trimming and J lost 7 bases, with 19 bases between them.

The chain uses TRBV5-1 and TRBJ2-3, with 9 nucleotides matching TRBD2. Germline V lookup: CDR1 SGHRS, CDR2 YFSETQ. The ends lost 4 bases at V and 3 bases at J; junction bases unmatched: 6. This CDR3 is built from 15 residues. The CDR3: CASSVLAGSTDTQYF. The CDR3 region has the DNA TGCGCCAGCAGCGTGCTAGCGGGATCGACAGATACGCAGTATTTT.

The gene calls are TRBV7-2 and TRBJ2-7; D gene unclear. The CDR3 has 13 amino acids. Trimming took off 2 bases at V and 2 bases at J, with 7 bases between the two ends. Germline CDR1 is SGHTA and CDR2 is FQGNSA. The CDR3 is CASSLQVPYEQYF. In DNA, the CDR3 is TGTGCCAGCAGCTTACAGGTCCCCTACGAGCAGTACTTC.

The gene calls are TRBV6-1 and TRBJ2-2; 10 bases are a match to TRBD1. Germline trimming cut 3 bases from V and 5 bases from J; bases unmatched to any gene: 6. CDR1 is MNHNS and CDR2 is SASEGT in the germline V gene. This CDR3 spans 16 amino acids. CDR3 nucleotides: TGTGCCAGCAGTGATATCCGGGACAGGGGAACCGGGGAGCTGTTTTTT. Translating it yields CASSDIRDRGTGELFF.

V and J are TRBV28 and TRBJ2-1; 7 bases are a match to TRBD2. The V and J ends lost 5 bases and 6 bases, in that order; junction bases with no gene match: 13. Per germline, CDR1 MDHEN and CDR2 SYDVKM. This CDR3 has 16 amino acids. For the CDR3, the DNA is TGTGCCAGCAGTCCCGGATGGAGCGGGATCCTCAATGAGCAGTTCTTC. Its protein product is CASSPGWSGILNEQFF.

The chain is built from TRBV28 and TRBJ1-1; D is possibly TRBD1 (5 bases). V lost 4 bases and J 11 bases, leaving 14 bases between the germline ends. This CDR3 is built from 12 residues. Germline V gene sequence: CDR1 MDHEN, CDR2 SYDVKM. CDR3 in amino acids: CASSSRPRDAFF. The DNA of the CDR3 is TGTGCCAGCAGTTCCAGGCCACGGGACGCTTTCTTT.

The V call is TRBV4-3, the J call TRBJ1-6, with D hard to call. Germline V CDR1 and CDR2: LGHNA, YSLEER. The CDR3 covers 17 residues. Trimming removed 0 bases at V and 8 bases at J, with 17 bases between. The CDR3 sequence: CASSQDLSWSWDSPLHF. In DNA, the CDR3 is TGCGCCAGCAGCCAAGATCTTTCGTGGAGTTGGGATTCACCCCTCCACTTT.